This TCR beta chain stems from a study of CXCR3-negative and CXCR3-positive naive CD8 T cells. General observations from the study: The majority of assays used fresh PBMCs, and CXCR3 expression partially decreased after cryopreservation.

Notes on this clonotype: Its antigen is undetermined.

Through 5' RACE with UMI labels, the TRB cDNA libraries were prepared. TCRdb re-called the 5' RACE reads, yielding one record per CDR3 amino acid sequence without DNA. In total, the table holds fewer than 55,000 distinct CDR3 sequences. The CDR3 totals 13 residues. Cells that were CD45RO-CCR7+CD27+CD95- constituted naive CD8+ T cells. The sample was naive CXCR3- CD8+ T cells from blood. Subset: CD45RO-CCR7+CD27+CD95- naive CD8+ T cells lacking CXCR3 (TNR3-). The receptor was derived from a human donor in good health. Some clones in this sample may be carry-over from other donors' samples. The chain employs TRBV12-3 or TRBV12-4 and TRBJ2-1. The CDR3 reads CASSSSGYNEQFF.